This T cell receptor (beta chain) was documented in a study of OX40 agonist ivuxolimab in advanced cancers. The CDR3 loop spans 14 amino acids. V lost 5 bases to trimming and J lost 4 bases, with 14 bases between them. CDR1 is MNHEY and CDR2 is SVGAGI in the germline V gene. Study-wide findings and caveats: The authors also found low normalized T-cell clonal expansion in some nonresponders.

This clone was seen only a few times. Its antigen is still unknown. TCRdb's table, derived via immunoSEQ multiplex PCR, lists solely in-frame clones and lacks some. The sample holds more than 40,000 clones, roughly 80% seen once. The chain uses TRBV6-5 and TRBJ1-2, with D hard to call. The TCR sequence derives from an adult with an advanced solid tumor such as melanoma, head and neck, liver or kidney cancer. Sequenced material: CD4+ or CD8+ T cells sorted from blood, taken in a trial of the OX40 agonist ivuxolimab. CDR3 coding DNA: TGTGCCAGCAGTCCCGACGGAGGAGCCTATGGCTACACCTTC. Its translation: CASSPDGGAYGYTF.